This T cell receptor (beta chain) was documented in a study of blood T cell repertoires in COVID-19. The overall study: The samples span acute and convalescent COVID-19 from the United States, Italy and Spain. T cells, B-cell-depleted T cells, or PBMCs provided the cDNA or gDNA that served as material.

As originally analysed: Reference gene primers were amplified, and this amplification served to estimate nucleated cell counts. The repertoire was sequenced with immunoSEQ multiplex PCR; TCRdb's copy has only in-frame clones and lacks some. The DNA gave D and trimming, while V, J and clone size come from that table. The profile shows 150,000 to 200,000 clones, 85% to 90% of them singletons. Germline V gene lookup returns CDR1 DFQATT and CDR2 SNEGSKA (reference sequence). This CDR3 is built from 11 residues. V gave up 7 bases and J gave up 2 bases; unmatched junction bases: 1. The rearrangement uses TRBV20-1 and TRBJ2-7; 8 positions agree with TRBD1. The sequence was obtained from a human donor in a cohort sampled during active COVID-19. Input material: peripheral blood. This CDR3 reads CSGQGTYEQYF. For the CDR3, the DNA is TGCAGTGGACAGGGGACCTACGAGCAGTACTTC.